This T cell receptor (beta chain) originates from a study of T cell responses to AZD1222 COVID-19 vaccine. The trim removed 3 bases at V and 9 bases at J, leaving 9 bases unmatched. CDR1 and CDR2 from the germline V gene are LNHDA and SQIVND (reference sequence). The CDR3 totals 16 residues. TCRdb keeps only in-frame clones here, not all; method: immunoSEQ multiplex PCR. Of about 140,000 clones listed, 75% to 90% were seen once; the top ten hold roughly 4.3%. The chain couples TRBV19 to TRBJ1-6; 9 bases fit TRBD1. This specimen consisted of peripheral blood, obtained on day 0 of AZD1222 vaccination. The sequence derives from an adult in good health. The CDR3 protein is CASSMPGTGLASPLHF. The DNA of the CDR3 is TGTGCCAGTAGTATGCCCGGGACAGGGTTGGCTTCACCCCTCCACTTT.